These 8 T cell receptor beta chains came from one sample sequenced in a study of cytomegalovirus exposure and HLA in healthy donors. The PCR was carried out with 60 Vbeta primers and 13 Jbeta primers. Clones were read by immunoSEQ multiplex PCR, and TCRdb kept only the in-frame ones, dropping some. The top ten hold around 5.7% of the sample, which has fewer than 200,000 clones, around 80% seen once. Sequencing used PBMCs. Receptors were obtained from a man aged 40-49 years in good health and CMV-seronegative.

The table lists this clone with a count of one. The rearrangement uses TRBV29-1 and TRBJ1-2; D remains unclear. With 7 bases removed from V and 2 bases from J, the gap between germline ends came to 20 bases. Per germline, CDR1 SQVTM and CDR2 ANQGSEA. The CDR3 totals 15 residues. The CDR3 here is CSAKRGGGGNYGYTF. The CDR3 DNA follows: TGCAGCGCCAAGAGAGGAGGTGGAGGGAACTATGGCTACACCTTC.

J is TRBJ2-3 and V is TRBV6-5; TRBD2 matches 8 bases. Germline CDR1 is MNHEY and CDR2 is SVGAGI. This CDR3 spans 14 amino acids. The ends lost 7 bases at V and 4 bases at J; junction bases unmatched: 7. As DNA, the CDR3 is TGTGCCAGCACGACGGGGGGGCTCGCAGATACGCAGTATTTT. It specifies CASTTGGLADTQYF.

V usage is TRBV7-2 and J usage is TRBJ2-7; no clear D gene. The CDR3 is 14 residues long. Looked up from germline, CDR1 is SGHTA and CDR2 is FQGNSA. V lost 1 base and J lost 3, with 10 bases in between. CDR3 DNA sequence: TGTGCCAGCAGCTTAGTCTATGACATCTACGAGCAGTACTTC. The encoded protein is CASSLVYDIYEQYF.

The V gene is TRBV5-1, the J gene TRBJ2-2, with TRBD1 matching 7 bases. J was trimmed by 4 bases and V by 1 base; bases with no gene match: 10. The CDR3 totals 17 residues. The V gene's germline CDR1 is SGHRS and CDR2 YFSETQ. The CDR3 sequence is CASSLSTIGTATGELFF. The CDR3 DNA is TGCGCCAGCAGCTTGAGTACGATTGGGACAGCCACCGGGGAGCTGTTTTTT.

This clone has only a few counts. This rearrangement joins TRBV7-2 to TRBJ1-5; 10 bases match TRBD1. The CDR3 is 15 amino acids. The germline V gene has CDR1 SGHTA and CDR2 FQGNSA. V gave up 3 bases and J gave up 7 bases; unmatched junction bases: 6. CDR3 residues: CASSFDRGREQPQHF. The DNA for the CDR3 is TGTGCCAGCAGCTTCGACAGGGGGCGCGAACAGCCCCAGCATTTT.

CDR3: CASSSGTGGAGNTIYF. CDR3 DNA: TGTGCCAGCAGTTCCGGGACAGGGGGGGCTGGAAACACCATATATTTT. The J gene is TRBJ1-3, the V gene TRBV7-6; 11 bases are shared with TRBD1. The CDR3 is 16 residues long. Trimming cost V 6 bases and J 2 bases; bases outside gene matches: 6. Germline V gene lookup returns CDR1 SGHVS and CDR2 FNYEAQ.

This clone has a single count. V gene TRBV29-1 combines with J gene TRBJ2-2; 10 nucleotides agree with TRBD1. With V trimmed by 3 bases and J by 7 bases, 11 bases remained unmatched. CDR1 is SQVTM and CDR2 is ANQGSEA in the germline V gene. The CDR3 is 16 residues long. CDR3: CSVESRGQGFHGELFF. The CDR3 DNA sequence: TGCAGCGTTGAGTCAAGGGGACAGGGGTTCCACGGGGAGCTGTTTTTT.

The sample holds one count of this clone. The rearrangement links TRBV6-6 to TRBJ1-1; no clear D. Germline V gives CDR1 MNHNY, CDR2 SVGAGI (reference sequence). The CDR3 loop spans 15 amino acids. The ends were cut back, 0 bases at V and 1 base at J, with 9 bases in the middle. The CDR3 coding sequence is TGTGCCAGCAGTTACTCTCCCGGTGGGAACACTGAAGCTTTCTTT. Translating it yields CASSYSPGGNTEAFF.